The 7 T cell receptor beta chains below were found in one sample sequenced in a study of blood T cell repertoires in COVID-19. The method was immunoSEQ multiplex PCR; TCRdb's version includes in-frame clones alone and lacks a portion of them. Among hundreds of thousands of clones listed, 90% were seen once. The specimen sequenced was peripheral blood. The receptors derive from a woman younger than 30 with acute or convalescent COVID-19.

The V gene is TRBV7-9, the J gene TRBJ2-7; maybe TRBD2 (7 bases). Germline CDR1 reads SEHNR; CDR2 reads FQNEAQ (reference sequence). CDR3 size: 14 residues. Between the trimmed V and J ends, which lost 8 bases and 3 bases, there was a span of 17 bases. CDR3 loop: CASESRGDNYEQYF. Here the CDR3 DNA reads TGTGCCAGCGAAAGCCGGGGGGACAACTACGAGCAGTACTTC.

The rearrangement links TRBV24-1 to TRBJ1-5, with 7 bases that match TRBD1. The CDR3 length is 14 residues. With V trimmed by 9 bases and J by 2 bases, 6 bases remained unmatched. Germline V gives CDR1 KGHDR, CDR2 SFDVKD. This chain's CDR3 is CATAGDRGNQPQHF. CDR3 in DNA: TGTGCCACCGCAGGAGACAGGGGCAATCAGCCCCAGCATTTT.

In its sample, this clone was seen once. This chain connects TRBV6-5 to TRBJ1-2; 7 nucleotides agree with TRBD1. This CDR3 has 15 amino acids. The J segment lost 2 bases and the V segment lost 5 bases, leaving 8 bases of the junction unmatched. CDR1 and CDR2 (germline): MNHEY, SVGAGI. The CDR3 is CASSLQGGRNYGYTF. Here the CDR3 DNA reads TGTGCCAGCAGTCTTCAGGGGGGTAGGAACTATGGCTACACCTTC.

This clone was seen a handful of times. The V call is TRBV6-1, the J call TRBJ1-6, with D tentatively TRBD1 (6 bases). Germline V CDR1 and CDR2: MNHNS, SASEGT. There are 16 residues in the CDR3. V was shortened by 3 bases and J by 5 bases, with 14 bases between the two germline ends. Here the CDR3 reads CASSEGQGLNNSPLHF. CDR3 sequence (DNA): TGTGCCAGCAGTGAGGGACAAGGACTCAATAATTCACCCCTCCACTTT.

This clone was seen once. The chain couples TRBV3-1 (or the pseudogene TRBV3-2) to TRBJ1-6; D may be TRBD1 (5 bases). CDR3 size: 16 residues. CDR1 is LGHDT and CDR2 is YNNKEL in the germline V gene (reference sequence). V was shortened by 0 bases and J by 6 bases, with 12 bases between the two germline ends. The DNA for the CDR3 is TGTGCCAGCAGCCAAGATCGGGGGAGTGGTAATTCACCCCTCCACTTT. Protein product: CASSQDRGSGNSPLHF.

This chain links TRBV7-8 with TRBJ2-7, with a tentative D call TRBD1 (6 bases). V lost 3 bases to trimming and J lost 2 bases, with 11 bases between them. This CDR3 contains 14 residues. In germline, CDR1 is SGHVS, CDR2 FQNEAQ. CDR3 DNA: TGTGCCAGCAGCTTCAGGGGACCCACCTACGAGCAGTACTTC. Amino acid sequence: CASSFRGPTYEQYF.

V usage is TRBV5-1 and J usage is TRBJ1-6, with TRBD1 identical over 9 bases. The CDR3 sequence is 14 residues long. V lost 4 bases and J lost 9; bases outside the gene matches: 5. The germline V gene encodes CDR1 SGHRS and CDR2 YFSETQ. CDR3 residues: CASSGGQGPSPLHF. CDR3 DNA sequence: TGCGCCAGCAGCGGGGGACAGGGCCCTTCACCCCTCCACTTT. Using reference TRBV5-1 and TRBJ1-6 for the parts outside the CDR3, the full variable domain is KAGVTQTPRYLIKTRGQQVTLSCSPISGHRSVSWYQQTPGQGLQFLFEYFSETQRNKGNFPGRFSGRQFSNSRSEMNVSTLELGDSALYLCASSGGQGPSPLHFGNGTRLTVT.